This T cell receptor (beta chain) derives from a study of T cell responses to AZD1222 COVID-19 vaccine. CDR1 and CDR2 from the germline V gene are SSHAT and FNYEAQ (reference sequence). CDR3 length: 16 residues. With regard to this clone: A junction boundary mismatches the germline segment, possibly from a read error.

Method: immunoSEQ multiplex PCR; TCRdb's copy keeps in-frame clones and lacks some. Of about 84,000 clones in the sample, about 85% are singletons; the top ten hold about 1.6%. This sequence was found in an adult in good health. This rearrangement joins TRBV7-7 to TRBJ2-2; 8 nucleotides align to TRBD1. The sequenced sample was peripheral blood, obtained on day 0 of AZD1222 vaccination. DNA of the CDR3: TGTGCTAGCAGCTTGGTTGGGACAGGGAACACCGGGGAGCTGTTTTTT. It translates to CASSLVGTGNTGELFF.